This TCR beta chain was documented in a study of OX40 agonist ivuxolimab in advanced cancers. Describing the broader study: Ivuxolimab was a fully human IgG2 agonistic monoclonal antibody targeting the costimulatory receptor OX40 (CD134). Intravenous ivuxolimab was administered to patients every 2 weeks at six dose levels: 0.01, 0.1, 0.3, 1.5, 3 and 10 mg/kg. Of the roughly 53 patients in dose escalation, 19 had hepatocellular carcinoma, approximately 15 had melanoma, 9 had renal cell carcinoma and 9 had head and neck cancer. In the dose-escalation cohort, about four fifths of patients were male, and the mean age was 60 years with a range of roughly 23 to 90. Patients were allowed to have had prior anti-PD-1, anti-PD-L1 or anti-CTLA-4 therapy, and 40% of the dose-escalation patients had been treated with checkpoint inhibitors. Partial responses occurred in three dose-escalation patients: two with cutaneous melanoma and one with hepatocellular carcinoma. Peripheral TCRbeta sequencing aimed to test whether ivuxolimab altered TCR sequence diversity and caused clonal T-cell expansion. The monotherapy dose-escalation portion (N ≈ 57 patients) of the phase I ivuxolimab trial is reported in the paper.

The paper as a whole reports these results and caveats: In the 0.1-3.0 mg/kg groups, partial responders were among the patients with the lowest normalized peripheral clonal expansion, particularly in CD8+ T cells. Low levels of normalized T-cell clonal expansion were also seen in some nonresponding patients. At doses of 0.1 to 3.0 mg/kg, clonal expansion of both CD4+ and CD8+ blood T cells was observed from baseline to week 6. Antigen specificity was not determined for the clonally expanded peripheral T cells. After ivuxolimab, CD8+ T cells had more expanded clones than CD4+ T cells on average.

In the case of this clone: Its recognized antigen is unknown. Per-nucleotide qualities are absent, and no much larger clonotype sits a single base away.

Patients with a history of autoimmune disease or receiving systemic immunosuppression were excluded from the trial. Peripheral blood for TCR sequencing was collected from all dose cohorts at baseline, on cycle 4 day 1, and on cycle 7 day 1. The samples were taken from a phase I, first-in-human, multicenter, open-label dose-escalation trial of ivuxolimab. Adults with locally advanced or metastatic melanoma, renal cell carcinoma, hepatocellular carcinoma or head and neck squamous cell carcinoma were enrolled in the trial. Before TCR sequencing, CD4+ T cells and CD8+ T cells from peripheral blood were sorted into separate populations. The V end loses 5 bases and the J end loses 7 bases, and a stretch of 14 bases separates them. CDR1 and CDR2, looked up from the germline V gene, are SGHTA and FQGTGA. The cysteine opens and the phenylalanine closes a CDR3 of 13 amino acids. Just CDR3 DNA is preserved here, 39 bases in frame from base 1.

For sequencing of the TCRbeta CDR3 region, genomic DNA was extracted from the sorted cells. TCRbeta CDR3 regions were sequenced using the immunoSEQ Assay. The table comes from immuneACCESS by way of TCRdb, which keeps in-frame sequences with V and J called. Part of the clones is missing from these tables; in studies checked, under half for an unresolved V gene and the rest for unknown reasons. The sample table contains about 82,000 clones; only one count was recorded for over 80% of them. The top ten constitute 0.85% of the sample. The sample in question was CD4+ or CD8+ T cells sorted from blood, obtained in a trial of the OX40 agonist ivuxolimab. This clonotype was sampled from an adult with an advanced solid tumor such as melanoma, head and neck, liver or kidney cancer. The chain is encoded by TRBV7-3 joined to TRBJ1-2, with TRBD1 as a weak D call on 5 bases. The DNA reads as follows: TGTGCCAGCAGCGCCGGGAGGGGAAGTGGCTACACCTTC. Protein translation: CASSAGRGSGYTF.